This T cell receptor (beta chain) was sequenced in a study of T cells expressing NK-cell markers. Study context: Serological testing identified most of the eight sequenced donors as HCMV-seropositive and one as seronegative.

The V gene's germline CDR1 is SGDLS and CDR2 YYNGEE. CDR3 length equals 15 residues. TCR beta cDNA was generated via 5'RACE template switching incorporating UMIs. From the 5' RACE reads, TCRdb lists one entry per CDR3 protein and no DNA. The sample has under 500,000 distinct CDR3 sequences; the top ten hold 6% to 8%. Whole-study findings and limits: The study left the HCMV specificity of expanded NKG2C+ T cell clones unresolved. In a handful of donors, these clonotypes also led the CD3+CD56-NKG2C+ fraction.

Worth noting for this clonotype: The antigen remains unidentified.

The TCR comes from a woman between 18 and 69 years old in good health. This chain connects TRBV9 to TRBJ1-3. Input material: blood T cells: a sorted CD56 or NKG2C T cell subset, CD4+ or CD8+ T cells, or bulk PBMC T cells (not recorded which). The CDR3 spells CASSVGSARGNTIYF.